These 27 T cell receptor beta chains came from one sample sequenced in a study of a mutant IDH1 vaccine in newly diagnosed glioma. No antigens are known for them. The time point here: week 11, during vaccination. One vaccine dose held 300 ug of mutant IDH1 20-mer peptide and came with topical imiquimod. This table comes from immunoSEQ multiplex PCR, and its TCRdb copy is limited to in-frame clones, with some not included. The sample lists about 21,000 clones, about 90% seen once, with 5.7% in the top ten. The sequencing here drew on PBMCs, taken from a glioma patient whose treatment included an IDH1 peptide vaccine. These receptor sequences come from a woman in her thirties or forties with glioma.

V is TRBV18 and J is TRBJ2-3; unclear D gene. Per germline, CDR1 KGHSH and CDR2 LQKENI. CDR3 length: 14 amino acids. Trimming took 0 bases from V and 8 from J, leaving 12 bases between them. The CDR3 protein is CASSPPTMLITQYF. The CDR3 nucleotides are TGTGCCAGCTCACCACCAACGATGTTGATTACGCAGTATTTT.

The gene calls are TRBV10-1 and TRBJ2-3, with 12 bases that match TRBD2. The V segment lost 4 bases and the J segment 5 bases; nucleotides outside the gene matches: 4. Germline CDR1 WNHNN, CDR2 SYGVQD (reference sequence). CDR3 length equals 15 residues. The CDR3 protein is CASSVLAGGKDTQYF. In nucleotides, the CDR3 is TGCGCCAGCAGTGTGCTAGCGGGAGGGAAAGATACGCAGTATTTT.

In DNA form, the CDR3 reads TGTGCCAGCAGGAGTGCGCAGGGGCAGAGCACTGAAGCTTTCTTT. This sequence encodes CASRSAQGQSTEAFF. The rearrangement links TRBV6-1 to TRBJ1-1, with D maybe TRBD1 (6 bases). The CDR3 runs to 15 residues. V dropped 6 bases and J dropped 4 bases, with 18 bases sitting between them. CDR1 is MNHNS, CDR2 SASEGT, per germline.

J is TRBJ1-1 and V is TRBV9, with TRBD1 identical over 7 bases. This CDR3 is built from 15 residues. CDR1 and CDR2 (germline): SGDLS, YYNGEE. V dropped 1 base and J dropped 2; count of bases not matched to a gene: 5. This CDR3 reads CASSVFGTDNTEAFF. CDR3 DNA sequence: TGTGCCAGCAGCGTATTCGGGACAGACAACACTGAAGCTTTCTTT. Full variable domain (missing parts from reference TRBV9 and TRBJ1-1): DSGVTQTPKHLITATGQRVTLRCSPRSGDLSVYWYQQSLDQGLQFLIQYYNGEERAKGNILERFSAQQFPDLHSELNLSSLELGDSALYFCASSVFGTDNTEAFFGQGTRLTVV.

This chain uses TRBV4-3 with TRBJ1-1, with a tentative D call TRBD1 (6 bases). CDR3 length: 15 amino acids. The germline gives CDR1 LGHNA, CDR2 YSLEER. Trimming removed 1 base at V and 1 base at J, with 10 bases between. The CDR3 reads CASSQVGAENTEAFF. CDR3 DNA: TGCGCCAGCAGCCAAGTGGGGGCGGAGAACACTGAAGCTTTCTTT.

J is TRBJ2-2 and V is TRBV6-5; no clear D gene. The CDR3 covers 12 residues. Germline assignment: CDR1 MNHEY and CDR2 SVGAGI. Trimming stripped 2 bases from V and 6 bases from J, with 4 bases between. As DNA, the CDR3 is TGTGCCAGCAGTTACCCGGCCGGGGAGCTGTTTTTT. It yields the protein CASSYPAGELFF.

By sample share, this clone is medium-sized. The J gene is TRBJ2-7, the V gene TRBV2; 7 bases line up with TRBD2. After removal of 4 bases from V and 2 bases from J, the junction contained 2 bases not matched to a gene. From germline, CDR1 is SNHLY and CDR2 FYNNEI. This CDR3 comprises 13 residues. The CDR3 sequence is CASSGGGPYEQYF. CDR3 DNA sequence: TGTGCCAGCAGTGGGGGGGGTCCCTACGAGCAGTACTTC.

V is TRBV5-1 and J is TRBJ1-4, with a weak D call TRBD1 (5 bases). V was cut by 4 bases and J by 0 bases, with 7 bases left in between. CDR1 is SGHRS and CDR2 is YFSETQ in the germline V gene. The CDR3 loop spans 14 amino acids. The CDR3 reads CASSATATNEKLFF. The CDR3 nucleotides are TGCGCCAGCAGCGCGACAGCAACTAATGAAAAACTGTTTTTT.

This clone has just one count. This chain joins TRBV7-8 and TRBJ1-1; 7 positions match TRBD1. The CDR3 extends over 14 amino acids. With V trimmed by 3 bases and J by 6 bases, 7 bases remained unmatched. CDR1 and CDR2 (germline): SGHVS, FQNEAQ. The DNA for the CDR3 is TGTGCCAGCAGCTTCAGGGGGGGTGGAGCTGAAGCTTTCTTT. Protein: CASSFRGGGAEAFF.

The CDR3 sequence: CASSRTSGTSNTGELFF. CDR3 coding DNA: TGTGCCAGCTCACGGACTAGCGGGACCTCGAACACCGGGGAGCTGTTTTTT. The chain uses TRBV18 and TRBJ2-2; 12 bases map to TRBD2. Trimming cost V 4 bases and J 0 bases; bases outside gene matches: 3. CDR3 length: 17 amino acids. The V gene's germline CDR1 is KGHSH and CDR2 LQKENI.

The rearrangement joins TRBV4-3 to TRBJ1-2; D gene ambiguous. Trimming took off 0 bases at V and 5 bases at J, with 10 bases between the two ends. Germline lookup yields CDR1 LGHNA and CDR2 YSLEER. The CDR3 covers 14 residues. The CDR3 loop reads CASSQDRRTYGYTF. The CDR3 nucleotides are TGCGCCAGCAGCCAAGATCGTCGAACATATGGCTACACCTTC.

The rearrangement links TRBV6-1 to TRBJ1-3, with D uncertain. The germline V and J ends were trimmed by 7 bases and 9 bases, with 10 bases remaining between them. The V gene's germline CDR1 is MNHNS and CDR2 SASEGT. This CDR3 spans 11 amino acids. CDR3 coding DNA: TGTGCCAGCACTTTTGGTACCACCATATATTTT. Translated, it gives CASTFGTTIYF.

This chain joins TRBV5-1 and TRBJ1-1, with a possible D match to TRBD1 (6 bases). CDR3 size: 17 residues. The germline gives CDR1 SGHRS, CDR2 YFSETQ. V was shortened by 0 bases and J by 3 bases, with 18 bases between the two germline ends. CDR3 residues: CASSLAMTGAGDTEAFF. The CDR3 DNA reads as TGCGCCAGCAGCTTGGCTATGACGGGGGCAGGGGACACTGAAGCTTTCTTT.

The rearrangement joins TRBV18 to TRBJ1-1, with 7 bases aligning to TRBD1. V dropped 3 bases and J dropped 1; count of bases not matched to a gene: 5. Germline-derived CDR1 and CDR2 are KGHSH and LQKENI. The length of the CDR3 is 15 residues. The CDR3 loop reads CASSPTGTGNTEAFF. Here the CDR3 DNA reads TGTGCCAGCTCACCGACAGGGACCGGGAACACTGAAGCTTTCTTT. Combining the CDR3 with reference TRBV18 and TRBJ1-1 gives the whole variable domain NAGVMQNPRHLVRRRGQEARLRCSPMKGHSHVYWYRQLPEEGLKFMVYLQKENIIDESGMPKERFSAEFPKEGPSILRIQQVVRGDSAAYFCASSPTGTGNTEAFFGQGTRLTVV.

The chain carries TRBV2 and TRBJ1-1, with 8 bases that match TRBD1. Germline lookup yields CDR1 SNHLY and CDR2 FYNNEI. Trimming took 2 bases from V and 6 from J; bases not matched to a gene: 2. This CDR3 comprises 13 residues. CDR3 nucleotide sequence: TGTGCCAGCAGTGAACAGGGGGCGCCTGAAGCTTTCTTT. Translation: CASSEQGAPEAFF.

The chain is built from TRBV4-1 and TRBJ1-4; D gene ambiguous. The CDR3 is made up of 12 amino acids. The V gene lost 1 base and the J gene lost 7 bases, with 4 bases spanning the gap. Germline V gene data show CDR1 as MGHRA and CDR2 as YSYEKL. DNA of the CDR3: TGCGCCAGCAGCCAAGGTGGTGAAAAACTGTTTTTT. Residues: CASSQGGEKLFF.

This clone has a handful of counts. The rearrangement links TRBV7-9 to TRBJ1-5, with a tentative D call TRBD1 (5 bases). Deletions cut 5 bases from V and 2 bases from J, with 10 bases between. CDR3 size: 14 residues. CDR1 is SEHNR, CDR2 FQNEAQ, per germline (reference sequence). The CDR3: CASSNGQGNQPQHF. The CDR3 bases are TGTGCCAGCAGCAATGGACAAGGCAATCAGCCCCAGCATTTT.

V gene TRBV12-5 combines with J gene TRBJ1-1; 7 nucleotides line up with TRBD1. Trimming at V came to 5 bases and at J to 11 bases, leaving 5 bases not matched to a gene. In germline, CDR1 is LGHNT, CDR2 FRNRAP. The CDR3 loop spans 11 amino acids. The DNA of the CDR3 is TGTGCTAGTGGTGCCGGGACAGCGGCTTTCTTT. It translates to CASGAGTAAFF. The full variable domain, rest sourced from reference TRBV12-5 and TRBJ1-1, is DARVTQTPRHKVTEMGQEVTMRCQPILGHNTVFWYRQTMMQGLELLAYFRNRAPLDDSGMPKDRFSAEMPDATLATLKIQPSEPRDSAVYFCASGAGTAAFFGQGTRLTVV.

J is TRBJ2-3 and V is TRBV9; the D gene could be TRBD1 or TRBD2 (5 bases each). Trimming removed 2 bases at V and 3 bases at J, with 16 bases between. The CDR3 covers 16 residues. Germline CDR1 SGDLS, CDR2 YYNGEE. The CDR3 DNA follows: TGTGCCAGCAGCGTCGACGGCCGAGGGGCTACAGATACGCAGTATTTT. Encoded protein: CASSVDGRGATDTQYF. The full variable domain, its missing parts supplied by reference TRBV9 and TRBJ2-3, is DSGVTQTPKHLITATGQRVTLRCSPRSGDLSVYWYQQSLDQGLQFLIQYYNGEERAKGNILERFSAQQFPDLHSELNLSSLELGDSALYFCASSVDGRGATDTQYFGPGTRLTVL.

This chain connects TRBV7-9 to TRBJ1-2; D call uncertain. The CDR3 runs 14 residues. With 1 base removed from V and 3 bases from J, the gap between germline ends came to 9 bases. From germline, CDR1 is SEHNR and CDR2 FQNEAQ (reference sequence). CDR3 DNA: TGTGCCAGCAGCTTAGGGCAAGCTGACTATGGCTACACCTTC. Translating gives CASSLGQADYGYTF.

The CDR3 is CASAGGGNSPLHF. CDR3 nucleotides: TGCGCCAGCGCCGGAGGTGGTAATTCACCCCTCCACTTT. The rearrangement links TRBV5-1 to TRBJ1-6; no clear D gene. From germline, CDR1 is SGHRS and CDR2 YFSETQ. The CDR3 sequence is 13 residues long. V was clipped by 7 bases and J by 6 bases, with 11 bases between them.

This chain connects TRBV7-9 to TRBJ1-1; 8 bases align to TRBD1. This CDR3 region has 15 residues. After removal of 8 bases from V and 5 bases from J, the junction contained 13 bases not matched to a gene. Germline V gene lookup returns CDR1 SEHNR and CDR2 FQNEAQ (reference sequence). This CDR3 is CASSPTGGGRTEAFF. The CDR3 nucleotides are TGTGCCAGCTCACCTACAGGGGGAGGTCGGACTGAAGCTTTCTTT.

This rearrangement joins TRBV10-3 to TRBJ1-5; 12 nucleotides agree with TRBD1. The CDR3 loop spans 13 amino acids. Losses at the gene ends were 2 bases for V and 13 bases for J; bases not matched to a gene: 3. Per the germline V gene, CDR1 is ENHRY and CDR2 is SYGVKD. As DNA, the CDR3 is TGTGCCATCAGTGAGAGGGACAGGGGGCATCAGCATTTT. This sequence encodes CAISERDRGHQHF.

This CDR3 reads CASSLNRDRGLRYSNQPQHF. CDR3 bases: TGCGCCAGCAGCTTAAACCGGGACAGGGGTCTCCGCTATAGCAATCAGCCCCAGCATTTT. The V and J genes are TRBV5-1 and TRBJ1-5, with 10 bases fitting TRBD1. V was clipped by 2 bases and J by 0 bases; unmatched bases: 14. This CDR3 region has 20 residues. Germline CDR1 SGHRS, CDR2 YFSETQ.

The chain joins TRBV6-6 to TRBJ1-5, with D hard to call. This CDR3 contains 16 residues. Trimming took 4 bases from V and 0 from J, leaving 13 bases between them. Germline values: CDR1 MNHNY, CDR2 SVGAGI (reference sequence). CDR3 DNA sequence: TGTGCCAGCAGTTCCTTGGGAGATTATAGCAATCAGCCCCAGCATTTT. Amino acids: CASSSLGDYSNQPQHF.

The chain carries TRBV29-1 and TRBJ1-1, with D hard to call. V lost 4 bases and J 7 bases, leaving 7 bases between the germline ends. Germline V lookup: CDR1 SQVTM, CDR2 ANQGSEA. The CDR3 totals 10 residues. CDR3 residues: CSVGGVEAFF. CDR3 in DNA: TGCAGCGTTGGGGGTGTTGAAGCTTTCTTT.

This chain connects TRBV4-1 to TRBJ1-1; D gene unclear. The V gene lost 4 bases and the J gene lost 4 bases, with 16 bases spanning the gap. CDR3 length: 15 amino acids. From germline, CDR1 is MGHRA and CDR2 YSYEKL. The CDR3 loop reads CASSPSSTDSTEAFF. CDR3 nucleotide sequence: TGCGCCAGCAGCCCCTCAAGTACAGACTCCACTGAAGCTTTCTTT.